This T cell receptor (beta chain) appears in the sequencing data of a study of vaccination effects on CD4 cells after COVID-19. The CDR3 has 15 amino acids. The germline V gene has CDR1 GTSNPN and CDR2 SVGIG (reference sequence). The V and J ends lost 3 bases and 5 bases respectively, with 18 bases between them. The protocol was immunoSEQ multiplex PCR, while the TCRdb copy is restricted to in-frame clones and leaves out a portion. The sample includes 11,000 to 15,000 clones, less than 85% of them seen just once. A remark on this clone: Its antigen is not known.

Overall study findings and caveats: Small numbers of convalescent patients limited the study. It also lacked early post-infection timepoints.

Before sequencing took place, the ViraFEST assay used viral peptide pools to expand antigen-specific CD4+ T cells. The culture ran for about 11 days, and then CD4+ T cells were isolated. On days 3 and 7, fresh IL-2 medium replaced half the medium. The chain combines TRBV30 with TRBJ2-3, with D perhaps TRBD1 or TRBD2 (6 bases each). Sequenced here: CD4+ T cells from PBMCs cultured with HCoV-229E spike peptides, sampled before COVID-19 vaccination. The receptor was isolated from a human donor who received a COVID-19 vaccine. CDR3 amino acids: CAWSSGAATGDTQYF. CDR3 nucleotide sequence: TGTGCCTGGAGCTCGGGGGCAGCCACAGGAGATACGCAGTATTTT.